Included here is one T cell receptor (beta chain) sequence, with context. Its antigen is unknown. The source of the sample is a study of cytomegalovirus exposure and HLA in healthy donors. Study findings and constraints: Follow-up analysis seemed to connect common viral pathogens with several of the most significant clusters identified.

A multiplex PCR was run with 60 Vbeta primers and 13 Jbeta primers. Here immunoSEQ multiplex PCR was the method, and the copy in TCRdb shows in-frame clones only, minus some. The table records under 200,000 clones, approximately 88% of them present only once. V trimming: 5 bases; J trimming: 3 bases; junction bases outside the gene matches: 7. Germline CDR1 reads SGHNT; CDR2 reads YYREEE (reference sequence). The CDR3 runs 15 residues. The TCR originated in a man in his thirties or forties in good health and CMV-seronegative. The sequenced sample was PBMCs. The rearrangement joins TRBV5-4 to TRBJ2-3; TRBD1 matches 9 bases. CDR3 sequence: CASRAGTGRTDTQYF. The DNA for the CDR3 is TGTGCCAGCAGAGCCGGGACAGGGAGGACAGATACGCAGTATTTT.